This T cell receptor (beta chain) was profiled in a study of tumor-infiltrating lymphocytes in primary liver carcinoma. Per the germline V gene, CDR1 is PRHDT and CDR2 is FYEKMQ (reference sequence). This CDR3 contains 15 residues. DNA and RNA were both co-extracted from 20-30 mg of bulk tissue that had not been sorted. Chronic HBV infection, untreated so far, was present in the patients. Turning to this clonotype: At one of its ends the junction is not consistent with the germline gene, which may arise from a read error.

From 450 to 600 ng total RNA, TCR beta cDNA was generated with a primer in the constant region. Slightly modified ARM-PCR, run as three nested multiplex PCR rounds, produced the TCR beta libraries. Each of the first two PCR rounds ran around 10 cycles with TRBV1-TRBV30 forward and C-beta reverse primers. TCRdb reprocessed the multiplex PCR reads via MiXCR and lists one record per CDR3 protein. The sample holds tens of thousands of distinct CDR3 sequences, approximately 82% seen once. The sequencing sample was made of tumor-adjacent normal liver tissue. The clonotype originates from a woman between 25 and 40 years old with primary liver carcinoma and hepatitis B virus infection. The rearrangement links TRBV13 to TRBJ2-1, with 12 bases fitting TRBD2. The CDR3 region is CASSSSGGAANEQFF. As DNA, the CDR3 is TGTGCCAGCAGCTCTAGCGGGGGGGCCGCGAATGAACAGTTCTTC. Full variable domain (remainder filled in from reference TRBV13 and TRBJ2-1): AAGVIQSPRHLIKEKRETATLKCYPIPRHDTVYWYQQGPGQDPQFLISFYEKMQSDKGSIPDRFSAQQFSDYHSELNMSSLELGDSALYFCASSSSGGAANEQFFGPGTRLTVL.